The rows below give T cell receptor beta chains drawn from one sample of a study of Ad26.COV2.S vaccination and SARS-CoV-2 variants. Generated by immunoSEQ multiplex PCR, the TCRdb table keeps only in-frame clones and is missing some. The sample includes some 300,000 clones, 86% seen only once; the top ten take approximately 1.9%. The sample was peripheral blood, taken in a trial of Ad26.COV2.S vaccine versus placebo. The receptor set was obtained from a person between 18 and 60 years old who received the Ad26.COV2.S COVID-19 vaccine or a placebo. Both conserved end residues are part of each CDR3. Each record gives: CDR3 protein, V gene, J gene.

CDR3aa: CASSREAGGAYEQYF
v_gene: TRBV4-1
j_gene: TRBJ2-7

CDR3aa: CASSQFLAGINEQFF
v_gene: TRBV3-1/TRBV3-2
j_gene: TRBJ2-1

CDR3aa: CASSLEGPENTEAFF
v_gene: TRBV5-1
j_gene: TRBJ1-1

CDR3aa: CASSLVGLPQHF
v_gene: TRBV12-3/TRBV12-4
j_gene: TRBJ1-5

CDR3aa: CASSDLGTANSPLHF
v_gene: TRBV2
j_gene: TRBJ1-6

CDR3aa: CASSPTGQVRTGELFF
v_gene: TRBV14
j_gene: TRBJ2-2

CDR3aa: CASSVWLDRDRGNEQYF
v_gene: TRBV2
j_gene: TRBJ2-7

CDR3aa: CASSFGGRGALQETQYF
v_gene: TRBV5-5
j_gene: TRBJ2-5

CDR3aa: CASSLGGITGELFF
v_gene: TRBV13
j_gene: TRBJ2-2

CDR3aa: CASSEAEGGNQPQHF
v_gene: TRBV6-1
j_gene: TRBJ1-5

CDR3aa: CSVEDQDSKYYGYTF
v_gene: TRBV29-1
j_gene: TRBJ1-2

CDR3aa: CASSLARQGPTDTQYF
v_gene: TRBV5-1
j_gene: TRBJ2-3

CDR3aa: CASSREVGEQYF
v_gene: TRBV5-1
j_gene: TRBJ2-7

CDR3aa: CAAGTAPYNEQFF
v_gene: TRBV2
j_gene: TRBJ2-1

CDR3aa: CASSPGFGGEETQYF
v_gene: TRBV4-1
j_gene: TRBJ2-5

CDR3aa: CASSLPGSGKSSYEQYF
v_gene: TRBV14
j_gene: TRBJ2-7

CDR3aa: CAISGTEEAYGYTF
v_gene: TRBV10-3
j_gene: TRBJ1-2